Shown below are 24 T cell receptor beta chains from a single sample sequenced in a study of cytomegalovirus exposure and HLA in healthy donors (TCRdb year 2017). Receptor libraries were prepared by the immunoSEQ multiplex PCR assay. A mixture of 60 forward primers for TCR Vbeta segments and 13 reverse primers for TCR Jbeta segments was used in the multiplex PCR. TCRdb retrieved this table from immuneACCESS and kept in-frame rearrangements only. Not all clones are present; in checked studies, unresolved V genes account for under half, and no reason is known for the remainder. In this sample the table shows 150,000 to 200,000 clones, about two thirds of which occur a single time. The ten largest clones capture around 9.3% of the sample. The sequenced sample was PBMCs. The receptors derive from a man aged 30 to 45 in good health and CMV-seropositive.

This clone was recorded a few times. In nucleotides, the CDR3 is TGTGCCAGCAGCTTAGCCGGGACAGGGCGTTACGAGCAGTACTTC. As protein: CASSLAGTGRYEQYF. The chain is built from TRBV11-2 and TRBJ2-7, with TRBD1 identical over 9 bases. V was clipped by 1 base and J by 4 bases; unmatched bases: 5. The CDR3 extends over 15 amino acids. Germline V lookup: CDR1 SGHAT, CDR2 FQNNGV.

There are a few counts of this clone. V gene TRBV5-1 combines with J gene TRBJ1-6; 7 bases agree with TRBD1. Looked up from germline, CDR1 is SGHRS and CDR2 is YFSETQ. This CDR3 is 15 amino acids long. The ends lost 3 bases at V and 5 bases at J; junction bases unmatched: 5. The CDR3 sequence is CASSWRQGDNSPLHF. CDR3 nucleotides: TGCGCCAGCAGCTGGAGACAGGGTGATAATTCACCCCTCCACTTT. Combining the CDR3 with reference TRBV5-1 and TRBJ1-6 gives the whole variable domain KAGVTQTPRYLIKTRGQQVTLSCSPISGHRSVSWYQQTPGQGLQFLFEYFSETQRNKGNFPGRFSGRQFSNSRSEMNVSTLELGDSALYLCASSWRQGDNSPLHFGNGTRLTVT.

The chain combines TRBV5-1 with TRBJ2-7; 11 nucleotides line up with TRBD2. Germline lookup yields CDR1 SGHRS and CDR2 YFSETQ. This CDR3 has 15 residues. V shed 4 bases, J shed 6 bases, and the junction held 9 bases outside the gene matches. CDR3 protein: CASSLQLAGVAEQYF. In DNA form, the CDR3 reads TGCGCCAGCAGCCTACAACTAGCGGGAGTAGCCGAGCAGTACTTC.

The rearrangement uses TRBV30 and TRBJ1-5; D is unclear. Trimming cost V 5 bases and J 0 bases, with 8 bases left between them. This CDR3 comprises 13 residues. Germline values: CDR1 GTSNPN, CDR2 SVGIG (reference sequence). The CDR3 protein is CAWEQDSNQPQHF. CDR3 DNA: TGTGCCTGGGAGCAGGATAGCAATCAGCCCCAGCATTTT.

The CDR3 bases are TGTGCCAGCAGCGTAGTGGAGGGGACGGGGGGCTACACCTTC. It encodes CASSVVEGTGGYTF. This chain connects TRBV9 to TRBJ1-2, with D perhaps matching TRBD1 (5 bases). Trimming stripped 0 bases from V and 8 bases from J, with 14 bases between. The CDR3 extends over 14 amino acids. Germline assignment: CDR1 SGDLS and CDR2 YYNGEE.

The V call is TRBV6-6, the J call TRBJ2-1, with TRBD2 matching 8 bases. Germline-derived CDR1 and CDR2 are MNHNY and SVGAGI (reference sequence). This CDR3 is built from 14 residues. V shed 2 bases, J shed 8 bases, and the junction held 5 bases outside the gene matches. In DNA form, the CDR3 reads TGTGCCAGCAGTTACGAGAAGCGGGAGCATGAGCAGTTCTTC. Translating gives CASSYEKREHEQFF.

The rearrangement uses TRBV27 and TRBJ1-5; D remains ambiguous. The CDR3 contains 15 residues. V lost 6 bases, J lost 7 bases, and 19 bases lay in between. Per the germline V gene, CDR1 is MNHEY and CDR2 is SMNVEV (reference sequence). CDR3 nucleotides: TGTGCCAGCAGCTGGGCGGAGCAAGCGGGGCAGCCCCAGCATTTT. Translated, it gives CASSWAEQAGQPQHF.

This clone was seen only a few times. The V call is TRBV2, the J call TRBJ2-3; the D is unclear. Germline CDR1 SNHLY, CDR2 FYNNEI. This CDR3 contains 15 residues. Trimming stripped 6 bases from V and 5 bases from J, with 18 bases between. CDR3 loop: CASSSDGVSVDTQYF. The CDR3 bases are TGTGCCAGCAGCTCCGACGGAGTCTCGGTAGATACGCAGTATTTT.

This chain uses TRBV5-6 with TRBJ1-2, with D perhaps TRBD1 (6 bases). The CDR3 is made up of 16 amino acids. Germline assignment: CDR1 SGHDT and CDR2 YYEEEE. Trimming took 0 bases from V and 8 from J, leaving 20 bases between them. CDR3 DNA sequence: TGTGCCAGCAGCTTGGCATTTCCAGGGGCCTCACTCGGCTACACCTTC. Protein: CASSLAFPGASLGYTF.

The chain carries TRBV5-6 and TRBJ2-1; the match to TRBD2 covers 10 bases. This CDR3 has 13 amino acids. V was pared by 3 bases and J by 8 bases, with 2 bases of the junction left unmatched. The germline V gene encodes CDR1 SGHDT and CDR2 YYEEEE. The chain's CDR3 is CASSYGTSDEQFF. The CDR3 nucleotides are TGTGCCAGCAGCTATGGGACTAGCGATGAGCAGTTCTTC.

V gene TRBV5-4 combines with J gene TRBJ2-7; D is possibly TRBD2 (5 bases). V shed 4 bases and J shed 2 bases, with 13 bases lying between them. The CDR3 is 14 amino acids. CDR1 SGHNT and CDR2 YYREEE come from the germline V gene (reference sequence). CDR3 bases: TGTGCCAGCAGCCCTGCGGGCCCCACCTACGAGCAGTACTTC. Protein product: CASSPAGPTYEQYF.

The chain recombines TRBV5-6 with TRBJ1-6; possible D gene TRBD1, 6 bases. Germline lookup yields CDR1 SGHDT and CDR2 YYEEEE. Trimming shortened V by 1 base and J by 0 bases, and 14 bases separated the two germline ends. The CDR3 is made up of 18 amino acids. CDR3 DNA sequence: TGTGCCAGCAGCTTGCGCCGACAGGCGTTCTCCTATAATTCACCCCTCCACTTT. Residues: CASSLRRQAFSYNSPLHF. The full variable domain, completed using reference TRBV5-6 and TRBJ1-6, is DAGVTQSPTHLIKTRGQQVTLRCSPKSGHDTVSWYQQALGQGPQFIFQYYEEEERQRGNFPDRFSGHQFPNYSSELNVNALLLGDSALYLCASSLRRQAFSYNSPLHFGNGTRLTVT.

The J gene is TRBJ2-5, the V gene TRBV7-2; 11 bases are shared with TRBD1. The DNA end is more similar to TRBJ2-7, so the J call may be wrong. The CDR3 is 15 amino acids. Germline loops: CDR1 SGHTA, CDR2 FQGNSA. The CDR3 protein is CASSLGTGGSYEQYF. The CDR3 nucleotides read TGTGCCAGCAGCCTGGGGACAGGGGGTTCCTACGAGCAGTACTTC.

This chain joins TRBV2 and TRBJ2-7, with TRBD1 as a possible D gene (5 bases). CDR3 length: 12 residues. Trimming took 7 bases from V and 4 from J, leaving 11 bases between them. Germline V lookup: CDR1 SNHLY, CDR2 FYNNEI. CDR3 in DNA: TGTGCCAGCACCCCAGGGAATTACGAGCAGTACTTC. Its translation: CASTPGNYEQYF.

V is TRBV5-1 and J is TRBJ2-3; D may be TRBD2 (5 bases). CDR3 length: 14 amino acids. Per the germline V gene, CDR1 is SGHRS and CDR2 is YFSETQ. Trimming shortened V by 4 bases and J by 0 bases, and 9 bases separated the two germline ends. The CDR3 sequence: CASSIRTSTDTQYF. CDR3 in DNA: TGCGCCAGCAGCATTAGGACTAGCACAGATACGCAGTATTTT.

The rearrangement links TRBV14 to TRBJ1-2, with D possibly TRBD1 on 6 matching bases. The CDR3 consists of 14 residues. Germline CDR1 reads SGHDN; CDR2 reads FVKESK. Deletions cut 3 bases from V and 6 bases from J, with 14 bases between. The CDR3 protein is CASSHTVRGHGYTF. As DNA, the CDR3 is TGTGCCAGCAGCCACACAGTCAGGGGTCATGGCTACACCTTC.

The CDR3 spells CASSYSKENYGYTF. The CDR3 bases are TGTGCCAGCAGTTACTCGAAGGAGAACTATGGCTACACCTTC. The chain is built from TRBV6-5 and TRBJ1-2; no firm D call. Germline V gene data show CDR1 as MNHEY and CDR2 as SVGAGI. Trimming left V 0 bases short and J 2 bases short, with 7 bases between. The CDR3 sequence is 14 residues long.

The chain uses TRBV6-1 and TRBJ1-1; TRBD1 might be the D (5 bases). Trimming left V 5 bases short and J 5 bases short, with 18 bases between. CDR3 length: 15 amino acids. CDR1 is MNHNS, CDR2 SASEGT, per germline. This chain's CDR3 is CASSTGWAGRTEAFF. The CDR3 DNA reads TGTGCCAGCAGTACAGGCTGGGCAGGGCGGACTGAAGCTTTCTTT.

The J gene is TRBJ2-7, the V gene TRBV6-5; TRBD2 matches at 12 bases. Per germline, CDR1 MNHEY and CDR2 SVGAGI. This CDR3 spans 14 amino acids. Losses at the gene ends were 5 bases for V and 3 bases for J; bases not matched to a gene: 2. The CDR3: CASSGLAGIYEQYF. CDR3 coding DNA: TGTGCCAGCAGTGGACTAGCGGGAATCTACGAGCAGTACTTC.

To note about this clone: It differs at one base from a far larger clone, so likely a read error. The V call is TRBV5-6, the J call TRBJ1-1, with 10 bases aligning to TRBD1. CDR1 is SGHDT, CDR2 YYEEEE, per germline. The CDR3 sequence is 16 residues long. V lost 3 bases to trimming and J lost 2 bases; unmatched junction nucleotides: 7. CDR3 sequence (DNA): TGTGCCAGCAGCTGGGGGGACAGGGGAACCAACACTGAAGCTTTCTTT. Translated, it gives CASSWGDRGTNTEAFF.

This clone was picked up a small number of times. The rearrangement joins TRBV5-1 to TRBJ2-5; no definite D call. This CDR3 contains 12 residues. Germline V CDR1 and CDR2: SGHRS, YFSETQ. V was trimmed by 2 bases and J by 5 bases, leaving 7 bases between them. CDR3 loop: CASSFGSETQYF. CDR3 in DNA: TGCGCCAGCAGCTTCGGGTCGGAGACCCAGTACTTC.

The chain links TRBV7-9 to TRBJ2-7; perhaps TRBD2 as D (9 bases). V dropped 10 bases and J dropped 5 bases, with 21 bases sitting between them. This CDR3 comprises 14 residues. Germline CDR1 SEHNR, CDR2 FQNEAQ (reference sequence). The CDR3 nucleotides are TGTGCCACCCAGGGGGCGGGAGGGCCGAACGAGCAGTACTTC. This sequence encodes CATQGAGGPNEQYF.

The chain joins TRBV19 to TRBJ1-5, with D tentatively TRBD1 (5 bases). The CDR3 is made up of 15 amino acids. V lost 8 bases and J 4 bases, leaving 18 bases between the germline ends. Germline CDR1 is LNHDA and CDR2 is SQIVND (reference sequence). CDR3 in DNA: TGTGCCAGTGCAACCTGGGGCAGCTATAATCAGCCCCAGCATTTT. Its protein product is CASATWGSYNQPQHF. Full variable domain (outside the CDR3, taken from reference TRBV19 and TRBJ1-5): DGGITQSPKYLFRKEGQNVTLSCEQNLNHDAMYWYRQDPGQGLRLIYYSQIVNDFQKGDIAEGYSVSREKKESFPLTVTSAQKNPTAFYLCASATWGSYNQPQHFGDGTRLSIL.

The J gene is TRBJ2-5, the V gene TRBV14, with 7 bases matching TRBD2. This CDR3 is 17 amino acids long. V shed 1 base and J 2 bases; nucleotides not matched to a gene: 10. CDR1 is SGHDN, CDR2 FVKESK, per germline. The CDR3 sequence is CASSQGLLARTQETQYF. The CDR3 nucleotides read TGTGCCAGCAGCCAAGGCCTACTAGCGAGAACGCAAGAGACCCAGTACTTC.